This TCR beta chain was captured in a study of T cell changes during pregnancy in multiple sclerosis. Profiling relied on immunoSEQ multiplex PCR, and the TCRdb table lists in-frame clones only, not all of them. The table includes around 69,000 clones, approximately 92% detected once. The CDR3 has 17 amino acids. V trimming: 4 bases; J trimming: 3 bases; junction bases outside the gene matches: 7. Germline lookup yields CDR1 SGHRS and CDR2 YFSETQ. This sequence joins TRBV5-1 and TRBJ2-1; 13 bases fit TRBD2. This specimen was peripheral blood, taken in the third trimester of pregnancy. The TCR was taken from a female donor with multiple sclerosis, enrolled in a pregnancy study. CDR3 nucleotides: TGCGCCAGCAGCAATGGACTAGCGGGAGAGATCTACAATGAGCAGTTCTTC. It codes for CASSNGLAGEIYNEQFF. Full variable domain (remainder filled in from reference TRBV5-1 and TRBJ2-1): KAGVTQTPRYLIKTRGQQVTLSCSPISGHRSVSWYQQTPGQGLQFLFEYFSETQRNKGNFPGRFSGRQFSNSRSEMNVSTLELGDSALYLCASSNGLAGEIYNEQFFGPGTRLTVL.